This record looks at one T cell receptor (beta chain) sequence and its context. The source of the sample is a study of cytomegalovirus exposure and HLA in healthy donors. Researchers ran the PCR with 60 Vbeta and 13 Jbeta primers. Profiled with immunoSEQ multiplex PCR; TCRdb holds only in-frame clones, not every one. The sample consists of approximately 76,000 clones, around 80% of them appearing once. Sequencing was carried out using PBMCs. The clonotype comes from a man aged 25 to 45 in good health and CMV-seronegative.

The CDR3 protein is CASSSPLTGRFTDTQYF. The CDR3 bases are TGCGCCAGCAGCTCTCCTTTGACAGGCCGATTCACAGATACGCAGTATTTT. V gene TRBV5-1 combines with J gene TRBJ2-3; D is perhaps TRBD1 (6 bases). Germline-derived CDR1 and CDR2 are SGHRS and YFSETQ. V gave up 3 bases and J gave up 2 bases, with 19 bases separating them. The CDR3 has 17 amino acids.